This T cell receptor beta chain stems from a study of blood T cell repertoires in COVID-19. Per the study methods: Quantification of nucleated cells was approximated via reference gene primer amplification. Assay used: immunoSEQ multiplex PCR; TCRdb lists only in-frame clones, some missing. D and trimming were read from the DNA, whereas the V and J calls and clone size are those reported in that table. The profile shows 250,000 to 300,000 clones, 80% to 95% of them singletons. Each recovered donor of Cohort 3 presented with two negative PCRs, clearance, or symptom resolution. The TCR comes from a woman in her twenties or thirties who had recovered from COVID-19. Sequenced material: PBMCs or T cells enriched from blood (not recorded which).

CDR3 DNA: TGCGCCAGCAGCCGAGGGGGGGCCTCAGGAAACACCATATATTTT. Translation gives CASSRGGASGNTIYF. The chain is built from TRBV5-1 and TRBJ1-3, with TRBD1 as a possible D gene (6 bases). V shed 4 bases and J shed 4 bases, with 15 bases lying between them. There are 15 residues in the CDR3. In germline, CDR1 is SGHRS, CDR2 YFSETQ. Combining the CDR3 with reference TRBV5-1 and TRBJ1-3 gives the whole variable domain KAGVTQTPRYLIKTRGQQVTLSCSPISGHRSVSWYQQTPGQGLQFLFEYFSETQRNKGNFPGRFSGRQFSNSRSEMNVSTLELGDSALYLCASSRGGASGNTIYFGEGSWLTVV.